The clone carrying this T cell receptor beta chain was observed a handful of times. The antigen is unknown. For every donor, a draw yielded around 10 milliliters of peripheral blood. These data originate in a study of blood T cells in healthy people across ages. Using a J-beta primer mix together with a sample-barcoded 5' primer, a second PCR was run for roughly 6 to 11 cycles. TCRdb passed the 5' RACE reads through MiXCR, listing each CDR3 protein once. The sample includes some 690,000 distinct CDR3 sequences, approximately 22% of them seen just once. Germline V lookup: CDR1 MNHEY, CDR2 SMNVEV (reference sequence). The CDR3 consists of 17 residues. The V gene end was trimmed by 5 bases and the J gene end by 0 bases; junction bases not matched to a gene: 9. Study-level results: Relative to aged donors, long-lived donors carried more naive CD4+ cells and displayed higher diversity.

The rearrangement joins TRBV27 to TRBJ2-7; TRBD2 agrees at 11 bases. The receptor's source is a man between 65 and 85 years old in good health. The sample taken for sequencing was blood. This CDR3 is CASSPALAGVFSYEQYF. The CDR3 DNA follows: TGTGCCAGCAGTCCGGCACTAGCGGGGGTATTCTCCTACGAGCAGTACTTC.